This TCR beta chain was sequenced for a study of early T cells in non-severe SARS-CoV-2 infection (dated by TCRdb to the early 2020s). General notes on the study: Bulk RNA from unsorted whole blood was used for TCR sequencing, so alpha and beta chains could not be paired. Findings and caveats that apply to the study as a whole: VDJdb matching was skewed toward anti-spike CD8 responses and likely underestimated virus-specific expansions by missing private and CD4 specificities.

Set within a cohort of healthcare workers in London, UK, this nested case-control study involved weekly PCR testing of nasopharyngeal swabs along with blood sampling. Healthcare workers were recruited between 23 and 31 March 2020, during the week of the UK lockdown, and were followed weekly for up to roughly 16 weeks. From the cysteine up to the phenylalanine, the CDR3 has a length of 15 residues. The CDR3 DNA has 45 bases and is translated from base 1. Trimming at the junction amounts to 0 bases on V and 3 bases on J, and the germline ends lie 9 bases apart. Via the germline V gene, CDR1 is KGHDR and CDR2 SFDVKD. A word on this clonotype: Its specific antigen is unknown. No much larger clonotype is one base removed from it; base qualities were not supplied.

The library came from 5' RACE. TCRdb names NextSeq 500 as the instrument used. To correct for sequencing error and PCR bias, the TCR library protocol tagged individual cDNA molecules with unique molecular identifiers. Both TCR alpha and beta chains were sequenced, and tight co-correlation was observed between alpha and beta sequence abundances in each sample. For the original study's pipeline: Decombinator V4 was used to annotate TCR sequences for V gene, J gene and CDR3. TCRs were defined as expanded if a significant change between any two time points was detected under a Poisson model with p below 0.0001. TCR abundances were normalised to the total number of TCRs sequenced per sample and were expressed as counts per million. TRAV1-2 paired with TRAJ12, TRAJ20 or TRAJ33 defined MAIT TCRs, while TRAV10 paired with TRAJ18 defined iNKT TCRs. VDJdb, accessed on 1 November 2021, was searched for TCRs annotated for CMV, EBV and SARS-CoV-2, and TCRs annotated for more than one antigen were excluded. TCRdb reprocessed the public reads (quality trimming at Q25 with fastp, clone calling with MiXCR) and kept in-frame beta chains. Entries are consolidated by CDR3 protein sequence, retaining the most common genes and DNA. These V and J calls derive from TCRdb rather than the authors' analysis. In all, the sample holds 70,000 to 85,000 distinct CDR3 sequences, and around an eighth of those were seen once. The ten largest account for approximately 2.4% of the sample.

Sample: whole blood. This TCR was recovered from an adult who was a healthcare worker with PCR-confirmed SARS-CoV-2 infection or an uninfected control (not recorded which). The sequence joins TRBV24-1 to TRBJ2-3, with no confident D gene call. The CDR3 protein: CATSDLDGKTDTQYF. The sequenced DNA: TGTGCCACCAGTGATTTGGACGGTAAAACAGATACGCAGTATTTT.